This paragraph covers one T cell receptor beta chain sequence. Its target is not known. Researchers ran the PCR with 60 Vbeta and 13 Jbeta primers. TCRdb's table, derived via immunoSEQ multiplex PCR, lists solely in-frame clones and lacks some. The sample lists tens of thousands of clones; just under 80% were seen once. The entry originates in a study of cytomegalovirus exposure and HLA in healthy donors. CDR3 length: 14 amino acids. Germline CDR1 reads MNHEY; CDR2 reads SVGAGI. V was clipped by 6 bases and J by 10 bases; unmatched bases: 6. The study's findings and limits: A missense variant in DCLRE1C was later tied to TCR beta V- and J-gene trimming.

The V and J genes are TRBV6-5 and TRBJ1-6; 10 nucleotides agree with TRBD1. The receptor's source is a woman between 35 and 50 years old in good health and CMV-seropositive. The sample taken for sequencing was PBMCs. This CDR3 reads CASRTGGGISPLHF. The CDR3 DNA is TGTGCCAGCAGGACAGGGGGCGGAATCTCACCCCTCCACTTT.